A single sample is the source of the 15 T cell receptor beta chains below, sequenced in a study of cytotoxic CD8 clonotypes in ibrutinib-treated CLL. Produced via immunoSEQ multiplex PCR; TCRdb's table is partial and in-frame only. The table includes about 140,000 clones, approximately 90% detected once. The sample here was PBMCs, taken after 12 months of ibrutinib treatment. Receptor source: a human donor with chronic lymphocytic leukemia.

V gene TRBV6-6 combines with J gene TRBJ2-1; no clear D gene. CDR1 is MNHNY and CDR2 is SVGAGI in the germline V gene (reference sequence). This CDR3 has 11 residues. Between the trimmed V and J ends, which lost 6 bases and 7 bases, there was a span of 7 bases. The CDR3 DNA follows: TGTGCCAGCAGCGGAGAGAATGAGCAGTTCTTC. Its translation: CASSGENEQFF.

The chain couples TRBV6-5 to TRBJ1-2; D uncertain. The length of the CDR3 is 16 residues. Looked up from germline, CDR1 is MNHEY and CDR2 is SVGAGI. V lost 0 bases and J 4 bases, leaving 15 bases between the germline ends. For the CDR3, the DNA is TGTGCCAGCAGTTACTCAACCAATGGACCAGGCTATGGCTACACCTTC. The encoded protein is CASSYSTNGPGYGYTF.

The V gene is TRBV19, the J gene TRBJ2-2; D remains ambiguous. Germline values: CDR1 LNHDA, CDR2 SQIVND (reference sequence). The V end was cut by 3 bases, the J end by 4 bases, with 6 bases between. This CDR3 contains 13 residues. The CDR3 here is CASSMVSTGELFF. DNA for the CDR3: TGTGCCAGTAGTATGGTTTCCACCGGGGAGCTGTTTTTT.

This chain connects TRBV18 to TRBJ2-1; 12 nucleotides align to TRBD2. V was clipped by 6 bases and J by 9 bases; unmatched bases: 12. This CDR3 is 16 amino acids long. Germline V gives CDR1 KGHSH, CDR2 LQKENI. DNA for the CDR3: TGTGCCAGCTCTCCTAGGACTAGCGGGATAATGAGTGAGCAGTTCTTC. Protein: CASSPRTSGIMSEQFF. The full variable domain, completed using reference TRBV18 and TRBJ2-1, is NAGVMQNPRHLVRRRGQEARLRCSPMKGHSHVYWYRQLPEEGLKFMVYLQKENIIDESGMPKERFSAEFPKEGPSILRIQQVVRGDSAAYFCASSPRTSGIMSEQFFGPGTRLTVL.

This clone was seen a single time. CDR3 region: CASSLGTGNTGELFF. For the CDR3, the DNA is TGTGCCAGCAGCTTAGGGACAGGAAACACCGGGGAGCTGTTTTTT. The chain employs TRBV7-8 and TRBJ2-2; 7 bases align to TRBD1. The V segment lost 1 base and the J segment 2 bases; nucleotides outside the gene matches: 1. Per the germline V gene, CDR1 is SGHVS and CDR2 is FQNEAQ. This CDR3 comprises 15 residues.

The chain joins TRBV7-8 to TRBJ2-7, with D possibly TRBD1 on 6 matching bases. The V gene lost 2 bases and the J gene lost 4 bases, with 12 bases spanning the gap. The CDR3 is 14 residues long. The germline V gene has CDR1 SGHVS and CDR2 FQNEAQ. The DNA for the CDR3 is TGTGCCAGCAGCTTATGGGGCCAGGGGTACGAGCAGTACTTC. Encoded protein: CASSLWGQGYEQYF.

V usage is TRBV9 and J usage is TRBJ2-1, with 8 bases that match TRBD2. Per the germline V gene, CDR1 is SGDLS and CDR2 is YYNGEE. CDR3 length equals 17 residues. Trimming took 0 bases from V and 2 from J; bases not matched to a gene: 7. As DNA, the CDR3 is TGTGCCAGCAGCGTAGCCGTGGAGCGGGGGCCCTACAATGAGCAGTTCTTC. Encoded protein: CASSVAVERGPYNEQFF.

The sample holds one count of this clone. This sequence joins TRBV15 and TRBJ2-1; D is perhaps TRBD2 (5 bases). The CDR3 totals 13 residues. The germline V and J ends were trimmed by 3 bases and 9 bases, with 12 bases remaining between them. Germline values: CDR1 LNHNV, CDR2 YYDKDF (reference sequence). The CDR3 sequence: CATSSGVASEQFF. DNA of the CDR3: TGTGCCACCAGCAGCGGAGTAGCGAGTGAGCAGTTCTTC.

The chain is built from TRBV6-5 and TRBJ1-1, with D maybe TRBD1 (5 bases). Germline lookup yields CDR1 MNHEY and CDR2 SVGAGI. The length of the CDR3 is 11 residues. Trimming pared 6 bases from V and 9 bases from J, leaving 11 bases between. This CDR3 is CASRAGNQAFF. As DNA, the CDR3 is TGTGCCAGCAGGGCAGGGAATCAAGCTTTCTTT.

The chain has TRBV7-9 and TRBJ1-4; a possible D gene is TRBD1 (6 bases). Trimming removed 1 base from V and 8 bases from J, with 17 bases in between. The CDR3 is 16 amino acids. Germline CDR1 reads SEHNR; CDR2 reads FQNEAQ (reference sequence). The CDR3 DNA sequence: TGTGCCAGCAGCTTAGGAGGTAGCACAGGGAGCGAAAAACTGTTTTTT. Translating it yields CASSLGGSTGSEKLFF.

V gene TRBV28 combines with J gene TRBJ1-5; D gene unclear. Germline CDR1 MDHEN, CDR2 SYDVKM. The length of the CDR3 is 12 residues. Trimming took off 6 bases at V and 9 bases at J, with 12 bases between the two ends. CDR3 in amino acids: CASRPPGLPQHF. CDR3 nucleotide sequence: TGTGCCAGCAGGCCCCCGGGTTTGCCCCAGCATTTT. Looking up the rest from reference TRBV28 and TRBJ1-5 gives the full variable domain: DVKVTQSSRYLVKRTGEKVFLECVQDMDHENMFWYRQDPGLGLRLIYFSYDVKMKEKGDIPEGYSVSREKKERFSLILESASTNQTSMYLCASRPPGLPQHFGDGTRLSIL.

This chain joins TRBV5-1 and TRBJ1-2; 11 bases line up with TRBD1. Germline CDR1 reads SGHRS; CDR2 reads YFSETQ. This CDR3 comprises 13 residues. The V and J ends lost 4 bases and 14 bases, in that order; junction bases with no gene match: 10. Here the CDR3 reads CASSPPGQGAHTF. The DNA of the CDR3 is TGCGCCAGCAGCCCCCCAGGACAGGGGGCTCATACCTTC.

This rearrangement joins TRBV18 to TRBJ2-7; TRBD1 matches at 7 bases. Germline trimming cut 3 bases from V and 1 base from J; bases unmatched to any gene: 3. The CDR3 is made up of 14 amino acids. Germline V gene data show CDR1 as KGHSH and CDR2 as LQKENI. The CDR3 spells CASSPGQLSYEQYF. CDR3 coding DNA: TGTGCCAGCTCACCGGGACAGCTGTCCTACGAGCAGTACTTC.

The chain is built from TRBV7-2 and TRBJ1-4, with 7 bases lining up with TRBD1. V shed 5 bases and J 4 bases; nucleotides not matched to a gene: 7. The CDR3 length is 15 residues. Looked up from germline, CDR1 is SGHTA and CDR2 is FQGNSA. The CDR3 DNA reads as TGTGCCAGCAGCCAGGGACAGCTCCTTAATGAAAAACTGTTTTTT. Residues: CASSQGQLLNEKLFF.

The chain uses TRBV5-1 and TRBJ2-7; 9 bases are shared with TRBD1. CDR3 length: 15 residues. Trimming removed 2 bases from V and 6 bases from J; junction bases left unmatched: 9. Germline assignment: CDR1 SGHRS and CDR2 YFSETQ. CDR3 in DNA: TGCGCCAGCAGCTTCCCCGGGACAGGGCTGGGCGAGCAGTACTTC. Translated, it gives CASSFPGTGLGEQYF. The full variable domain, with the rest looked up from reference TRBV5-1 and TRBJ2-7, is KAGVTQTPRYLIKTRGQQVTLSCSPISGHRSVSWYQQTPGQGLQFLFEYFSETQRNKGNFPGRFSGRQFSNSRSEMNVSTLELGDSALYLCASSFPGTGLGEQYFGPGTRLTVT.